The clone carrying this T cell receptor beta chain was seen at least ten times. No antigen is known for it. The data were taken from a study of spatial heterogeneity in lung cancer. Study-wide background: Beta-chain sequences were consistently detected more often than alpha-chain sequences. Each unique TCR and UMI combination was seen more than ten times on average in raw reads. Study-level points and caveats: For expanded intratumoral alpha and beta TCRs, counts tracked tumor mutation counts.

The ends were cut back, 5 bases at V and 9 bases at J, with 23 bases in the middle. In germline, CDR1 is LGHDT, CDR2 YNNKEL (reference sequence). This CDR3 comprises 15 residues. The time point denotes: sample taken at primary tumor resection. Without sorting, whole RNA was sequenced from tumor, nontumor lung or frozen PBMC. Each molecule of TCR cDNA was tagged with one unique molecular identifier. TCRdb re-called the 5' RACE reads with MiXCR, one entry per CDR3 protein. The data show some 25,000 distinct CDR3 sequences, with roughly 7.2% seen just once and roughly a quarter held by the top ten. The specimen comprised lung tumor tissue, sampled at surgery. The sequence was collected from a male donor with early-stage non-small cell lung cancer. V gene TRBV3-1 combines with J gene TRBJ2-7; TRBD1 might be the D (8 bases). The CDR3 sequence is CASSKGRTGRDGQYF. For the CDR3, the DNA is TGTGCCAGCAGCAAAGGCAGGACAGGGAGGGATGGGCAGTACTTC.